This section outlines one T cell receptor (beta chain) sequence together with its context. Its specificity is unknown. Sequenced by immunoSEQ multiplex PCR; TCRdb stores in-frame clones only, minus some. The table shows about 350,000 clones, with just over 90% occurring only once. These data come from a study of Ad26.COV2.S vaccination and SARS-CoV-2 variants. Study-wide results and caveats: Post-vaccination breadth of spike-specific CD8+ and CD4+ T cell responses was reportedly substantial. Spike-specific TCR breadth in vaccine recipients exceeded that seen in placebo recipients. An underestimation of total T cell responses may have resulted from the TCR breadth and depth analyses.

CDR3 length: 13 amino acids. The germline gives CDR1 SEHNR, CDR2 FQNEAQ (reference sequence). V lost 1 base, J lost 9 bases, and 12 bases lay in between. This clonotype was sampled from a human donor who had recovered from COVID-19. Sequencing used peripheral blood, obtained after recovery from COVID-19. This chain joins TRBV7-9 and TRBJ2-5; D remains ambiguous. The CDR3 DNA is TGTGCCAGCAGCTTAGAGGTTCGAGGCGCCCAGTACTTC. Amino acids: CASSLEVRGAQYF. Complete variable domain (other parts from reference TRBV7-9 and TRBJ2-5): DTGVSQNPRHKITKRGQNVTFRCDPISEHNRLYWYRQTLGQGPEFLTYFQNEAQLEKSRLLSDRFSAERPKGSFSTLEIQRTEQGDSAMYLCASSLEVRGAQYFGPGTRLLVL.